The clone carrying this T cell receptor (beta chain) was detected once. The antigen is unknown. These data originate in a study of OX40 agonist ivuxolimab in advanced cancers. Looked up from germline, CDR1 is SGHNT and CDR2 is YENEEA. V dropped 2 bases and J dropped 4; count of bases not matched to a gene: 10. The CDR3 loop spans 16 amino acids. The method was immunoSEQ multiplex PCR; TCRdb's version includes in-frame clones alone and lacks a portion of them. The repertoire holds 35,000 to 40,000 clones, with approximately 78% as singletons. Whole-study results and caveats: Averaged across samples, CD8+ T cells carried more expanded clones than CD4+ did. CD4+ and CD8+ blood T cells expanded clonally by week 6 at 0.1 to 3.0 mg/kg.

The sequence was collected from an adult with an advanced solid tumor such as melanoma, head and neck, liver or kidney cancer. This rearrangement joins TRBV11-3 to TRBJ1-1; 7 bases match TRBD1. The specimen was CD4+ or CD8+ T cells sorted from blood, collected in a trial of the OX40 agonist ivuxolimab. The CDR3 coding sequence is TGTGCCAGCAGCTTATCTCGGACAGGTATTTTCACTGAAGCTTTCTTT. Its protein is CASSLSRTGIFTEAFF.